The 3 T cell receptor beta chains below come from one sample, sequenced in a study of T-cell reconstitution after alpha-beta-depleted transplantation in children. Researchers prepared the TCRbeta library using unique molecular identifiers, the study reports. TCRdb re-called the PCR reads through MiXCR, storing one row per CDR3 protein. The sample holds 300,000 or so distinct CDR3 sequences, 20% to 30% seen once. The sample here was PBMCs, mostly from graft donor cells, taken 180 days after TCRalphabeta/CD19-depleted stem cell transplant. Receptors were obtained from a male patient under 18 who had a stem cell transplant for acute lymphoblastic leukemia, so the T cells may come from the graft donor.

The V and J genes are TRBV11-2 and TRBJ2-7, with D unclear. The CDR3 contains 12 residues. V was shortened by 0 bases and J by 7 bases, with 7 bases between the two germline ends. Germline V lookup: CDR1 SGHAT, CDR2 FQNNGV. The CDR3 here is CASSLDRWEQYF. The DNA of the CDR3 is TGTGCCAGCAGCTTAGATAGGTGGGAGCAGTACTTC. The whole variable domain, filled in from reference TRBV11-2 and TRBJ2-7, reads EAGVAQSPRYKIIEKRQSVAFWCNPISGHATLYWYQQILGQGPKLLIQFQNNGVVDDSQLPKDRFSAERLKGVDSTLKIQPAKLEDSAVYLCASSLDRWEQYFGPGTRLTVT.

This chain connects TRBV9 to TRBJ1-1; 11 bases align to TRBD1. The germline V gene has CDR1 SGDLS and CDR2 YYNGEE. The CDR3 sequence is 16 residues long. V shed 3 bases and J 5 bases; nucleotides not matched to a gene: 9. CDR3 bases: TGTGCCAGCAGCGCTGGACAGGGGGCGAGAAGGACTGAAGCTTTCTTT. It specifies CASSAGQGARRTEAFF.

This rearrangement joins TRBV12-3 or TRBV12-4 to TRBJ2-1; D gene ambiguous. The CDR3 sequence is 13 residues long. The V gene lost 6 bases and the J gene lost 9 bases, with 15 bases spanning the gap. CDR3 in DNA: TGTGCCAGCAGCCCCCAGCACGGGCTTGAGCAGTTCTTC. Translating gives CASSPQHGLEQFF.